This TCR beta chain came from a study of STAT3 mutations in large granular lymphocyte leukemia. Study-level information: Roughly half of the longitudinally sequenced T-LGLL patients carried detectable canonical activating STAT3 mutations. Study-wide results and caveats: In T-cell large granular lymphocyte leukemia, about half of patients showed multiple immunodominant subclonotypes. In several patients, dominant TCR clone burden exceeded STAT3 mutant burden.

Note on this clone: Its specificity is unknown.

Germline CDR1 MNHEY, CDR2 SMNVEV (reference sequence). V lost 6 bases and J lost 7; bases outside the gene matches: 10. The CDR3 sequence is 15 residues long. Method: immunoSEQ multiplex PCR; TCRdb's copy keeps in-frame clones and lacks some. The table shows 10,000 to 15,000 clones, with under 95% occurring only once. Material: peripheral blood mononuclear cells. This TCR derives from a man aged 35 to 55 with T-cell large granular lymphocyte leukemia. Some clones in this sample may be carry-over from other donors' samples. This chain joins TRBV27 and TRBJ2-7; 12 positions agree with TRBD1. CDR3 nucleotides: TGTGCCAGCAGGATGGTCGGGACAGGGGGCGATGAGCAGTACTTC. It codes for CASRMVGTGGDEQYF.